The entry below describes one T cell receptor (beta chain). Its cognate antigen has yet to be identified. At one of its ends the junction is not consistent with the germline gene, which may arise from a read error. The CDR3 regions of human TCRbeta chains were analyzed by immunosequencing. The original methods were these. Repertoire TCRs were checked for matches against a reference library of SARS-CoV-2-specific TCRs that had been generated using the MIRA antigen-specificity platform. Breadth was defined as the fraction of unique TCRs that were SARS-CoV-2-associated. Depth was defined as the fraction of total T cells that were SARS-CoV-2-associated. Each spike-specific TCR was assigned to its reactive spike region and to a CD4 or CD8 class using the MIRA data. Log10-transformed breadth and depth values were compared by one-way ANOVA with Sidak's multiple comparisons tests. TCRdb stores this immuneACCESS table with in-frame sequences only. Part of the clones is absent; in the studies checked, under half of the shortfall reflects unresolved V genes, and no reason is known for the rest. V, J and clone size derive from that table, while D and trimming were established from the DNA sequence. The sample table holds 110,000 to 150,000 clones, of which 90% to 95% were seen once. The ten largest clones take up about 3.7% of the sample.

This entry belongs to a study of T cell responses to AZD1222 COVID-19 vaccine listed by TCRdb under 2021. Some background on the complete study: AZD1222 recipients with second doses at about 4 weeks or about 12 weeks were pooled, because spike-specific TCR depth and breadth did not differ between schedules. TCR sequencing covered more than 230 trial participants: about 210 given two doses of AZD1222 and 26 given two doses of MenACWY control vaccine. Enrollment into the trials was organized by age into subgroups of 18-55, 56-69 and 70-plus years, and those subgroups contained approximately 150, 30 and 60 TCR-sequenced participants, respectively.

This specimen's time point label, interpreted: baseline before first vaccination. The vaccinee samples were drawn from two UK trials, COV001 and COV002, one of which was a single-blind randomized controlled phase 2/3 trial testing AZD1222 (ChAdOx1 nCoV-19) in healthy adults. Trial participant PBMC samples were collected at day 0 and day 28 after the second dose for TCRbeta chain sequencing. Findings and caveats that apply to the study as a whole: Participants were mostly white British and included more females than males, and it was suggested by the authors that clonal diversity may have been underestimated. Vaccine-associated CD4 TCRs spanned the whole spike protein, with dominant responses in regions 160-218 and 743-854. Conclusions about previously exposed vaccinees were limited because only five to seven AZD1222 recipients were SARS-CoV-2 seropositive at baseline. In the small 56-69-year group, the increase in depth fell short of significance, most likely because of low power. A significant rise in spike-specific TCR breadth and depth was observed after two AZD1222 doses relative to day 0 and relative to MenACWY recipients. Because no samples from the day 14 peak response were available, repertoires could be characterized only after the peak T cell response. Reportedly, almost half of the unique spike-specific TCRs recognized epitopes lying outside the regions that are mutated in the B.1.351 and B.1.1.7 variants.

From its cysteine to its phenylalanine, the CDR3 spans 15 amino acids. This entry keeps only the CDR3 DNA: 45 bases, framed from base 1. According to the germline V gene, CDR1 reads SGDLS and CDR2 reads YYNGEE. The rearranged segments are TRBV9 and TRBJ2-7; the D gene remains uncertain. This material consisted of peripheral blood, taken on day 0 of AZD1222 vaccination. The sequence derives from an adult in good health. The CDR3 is CAGSVDVRPVYEQYF. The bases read TGTGCCGGCAGCGTAGATGTCAGACCTGTTTACGAGCAGTACTTC.